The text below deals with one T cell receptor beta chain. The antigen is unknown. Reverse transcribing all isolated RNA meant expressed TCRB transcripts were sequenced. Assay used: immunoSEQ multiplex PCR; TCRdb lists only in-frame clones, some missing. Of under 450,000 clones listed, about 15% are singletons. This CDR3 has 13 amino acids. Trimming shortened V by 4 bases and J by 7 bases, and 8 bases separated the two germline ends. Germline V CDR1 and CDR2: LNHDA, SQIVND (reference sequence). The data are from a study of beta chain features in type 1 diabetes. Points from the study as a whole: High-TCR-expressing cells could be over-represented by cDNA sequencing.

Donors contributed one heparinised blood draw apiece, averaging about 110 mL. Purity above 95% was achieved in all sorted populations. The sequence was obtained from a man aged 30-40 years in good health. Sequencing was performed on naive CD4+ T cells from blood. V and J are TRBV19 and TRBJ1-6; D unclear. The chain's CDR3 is CASSTAWNSPLHF. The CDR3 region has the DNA TGTGCCAGTAGTACAGCGTGGAATTCACCCCTCCACTTT.